The 27 T cell receptor beta chains in this list originate from one sample, sequenced in a study of blood T cell repertoires in COVID-19. TCRdb's copy holds only in-frame clones and misses some; the assay was immunoSEQ multiplex PCR. The repertoire holds approximately 160,000 clones, about 88% seen once, with roughly 8.3% in the top ten. The source material was peripheral blood. These receptors came from a woman aged 60-75 years with COVID-19, enrolled during active disease.

This sequence joins TRBV11-2 and TRBJ1-3; maybe TRBD1 (5 bases). Germline-derived CDR1 and CDR2 are SGHAT and FQNNGV. Trimming left V 7 bases short and J 0 bases short, with 13 bases between. The CDR3 is made up of 15 amino acids. The CDR3 here is CASTNRGHSGNTIYF. Here the CDR3 DNA reads TGTGCCAGCACCAATAGGGGTCACTCTGGAAACACCATATATTTT.

This rearrangement joins TRBV29-1 to TRBJ2-3; TRBD2 matches at 13 bases. In germline, CDR1 is SQVTM, CDR2 ANQGSEA. Trimming cost V 7 bases and J 5 bases; bases outside gene matches: 6. The CDR3 covers 14 residues. This CDR3 is CSGRLAGGVDTQYF. CDR3 DNA sequence: TGCAGCGGGCGACTAGCGGGAGGTGTAGATACGCAGTATTTT.

The chain couples TRBV14 to TRBJ2-5, with D maybe TRBD2 (5 bases). The germline V and J ends were trimmed by 1 base and 0 bases, with 9 bases remaining between them. Germline V gene data show CDR1 as SGHDN and CDR2 as FVKESK. This CDR3 spans 15 amino acids. The CDR3 DNA reads as TGTGCCAGCAGCCAAGTCCCGGGGAACCAAGAGACCCAGTACTTC. Translation: CASSQVPGNQETQYF.

V and J are TRBV5-1 and TRBJ1-1; 10 nucleotides line up with TRBD1. V gave up 4 bases and J gave up 4 bases; unmatched junction bases: 10. Germline V gene data show CDR1 as SGHRS and CDR2 as YFSETQ. There are 16 residues in the CDR3. CDR3 loop: CASSSSGQGRGTEAFF. CDR3 nucleotides: TGCGCCAGCAGCAGTTCGGGACAGGGGCGAGGCACTGAAGCTTTCTTT.

The V gene is TRBV19, the J gene TRBJ2-3, with D maybe TRBD2 (5 bases). The V end lost 3 bases, the J end lost 4 bases, and 11 bases lay between the germline ends. The CDR3 length is 14 residues. The germline CDR1 and CDR2 sequences are LNHDA and SQIVND (reference sequence). In nucleotides, the CDR3 is TGTGCCAGTAGTATGGGTGGGAGATCAGATACGCAGTATTTT. As protein: CASSMGGRSDTQYF.

This chain connects TRBV7-9 to TRBJ2-1, with 11 bases fitting TRBD2. This CDR3 has 18 amino acids. Germline CDR1 SEHNR, CDR2 FQNEAQ (reference sequence). The V gene end was trimmed by 0 bases and the J gene end by 5 bases; junction bases not matched to a gene: 9. The CDR3: CASSLAITSGSSDNEQFF. The DNA for the CDR3 is TGTGCCAGCAGCTTAGCGATAACTAGCGGGAGTTCGGACAATGAGCAGTTCTTC.

This clone came up once. V gene TRBV6-5 combines with J gene TRBJ2-3; D is perhaps TRBD2 (5 bases). The V and J ends lost 0 bases and 4 bases respectively, with 11 bases between them. Germline lookup yields CDR1 MNHEY and CDR2 SVGAGI. The CDR3 is 15 residues long. CDR3 nucleotide sequence: TGTGCCAGCAGTTACTCCCGGGGTCGGGCAGATACGCAGTATTTT. It codes for CASSYSRGRADTQYF.

The chain couples TRBV6-5 to TRBJ1-4; TRBD1 matches 10 bases. Trimming cost V 6 bases and J 6 bases; bases outside gene matches: 4. This CDR3 is 14 amino acids long. Germline V gives CDR1 MNHEY, CDR2 SVGAGI. CDR3 in amino acids: CASRTGGWDEKLFF. CDR3 nucleotides: TGTGCCAGCAGGACAGGGGGCTGGGATGAAAAACTGTTTTTT.

The V call is TRBV5-8, the J call TRBJ2-7, with 9 bases fitting TRBD1. V was clipped by 1 base and J by 2 bases; unmatched bases: 10. Per the germline V gene, CDR1 is SGHTS and CDR2 is YDEGEE. This CDR3 region has 17 residues. The DNA of the CDR3 is TGTGCCAGCAGCTTGTGGGGTGCGGACAGGGGTGCCTACGAGCAGTACTTC. Its protein is CASSLWGADRGAYEQYF.

The genes are TRBV10-3 and TRBJ2-7; TRBD2 is a possible D gene (5 bases). The germline CDR1 and CDR2 sequences are ENHRY and SYGVKD. The V and J ends lost 7 bases and 0 bases respectively, with 13 bases between them. This CDR3 is built from 14 residues. The CDR3 loop is CAIKERAGSYEQYV. Written as DNA, the CDR3 is TGTGCCATCAAGGAGAGGGCCGGCTCCTACGAGCAGTACGTC.

The rearrangement joins TRBV10-3 to TRBJ2-3; 8 bases align to TRBD2. The CDR3 spans 14 residues. Germline V CDR1 and CDR2: ENHRY, SYGVKD. The V and J ends lost 11 bases and 3 bases, in that order; junction bases with no gene match: 10. DNA for the CDR3: TGTGCCTCCGGGGCGGGAGGTAGTACAGATACGCAGTATTTT. Amino acids: CASGAGGSTDTQYF.

This chain connects TRBV5-1 to TRBJ1-1; 7 bases are a match to TRBD1. The length of the CDR3 is 14 residues. Germline loops: CDR1 SGHRS, CDR2 YFSETQ. The V and J ends lost 5 bases and 4 bases, in that order; junction bases with no gene match: 8. CDR3 bases: TGCGCCAGCAGGGATACAGGGGTTGGCACTGAAGCTTTCTTT. It codes for CASRDTGVGTEAFF.

This sequence joins TRBV2 and TRBJ1-5; 12 bases match TRBD1. The CDR3 runs to 16 residues. V shed 3 bases, J shed 7 bases, and the junction held 7 bases outside the gene matches. Germline values: CDR1 SNHLY, CDR2 FYNNEI. The CDR3 DNA sequence: TGTGCCAGCAGTGACCCGGGACAGGGGGCGGAACAGCCCCAGCATTTT. It specifies CASSDPGQGAEQPQHF.

This chain links TRBV2 with TRBJ1-2; 7 bases are shared with TRBD1. CDR1 is SNHLY and CDR2 is FYNNEI in the germline V gene. The V segment lost 6 bases and the J segment 3 bases; nucleotides outside the gene matches: 4. CDR3 length: 13 amino acids. CDR3 nucleotides: TGTGCCAGCAGCGTGGGGACAGACTATGGCTACACCTTC. This sequence encodes CASSVGTDYGYTF. Full variable domain (missing parts from reference TRBV2 and TRBJ1-2): EPEVTQTPSHQVTQMGQEVILRCVPISNHLYFYWYRQILGQKVEFLVSFYNNEISEKSEIFDDQFSVERPDGSNFTLKIRSTKLEDSAMYFCASSVGTDYGYTFGSGTRLTVV.

This clone was seen at least ten times. V is TRBV29-1 and J is TRBJ1-2; 7 bases are shared with TRBD1. Losses at the gene ends were 7 bases for V and 0 bases for J; bases not matched to a gene: 8. Germline-derived CDR1 and CDR2 are SQVTM and ANQGSEA. This CDR3 is built from 14 residues. CDR3 residues: CSAVGQAANYGYTF. CDR3 bases: TGCAGCGCCGTCGGACAGGCAGCTAACTATGGCTACACCTTC.

The chain links TRBV7-8 to TRBJ2-1; 8 positions match TRBD1. Trimming at V came to 7 bases and at J to 6 bases, leaving 8 bases not matched to a gene. Germline lookup yields CDR1 SGHVS and CDR2 FQNEAQ. This CDR3 comprises 14 residues. CDR3 bases: TGTGCCAGCATCCTGGACAGGGCGGGCAATGAGCAGTTCTTC. Residues: CASILDRAGNEQFF.

This rearrangement joins TRBV4-2 to TRBJ2-3; D is undetermined. V lost 0 bases, J lost 4 bases, and 5 bases lay in between. Germline V gene sequence: CDR1 LGHNA, CDR2 YNFKEQ. The CDR3 contains 13 residues. CDR3: CASSQDPPDTQYF. In DNA, the CDR3 is TGTGCCAGCAGCCAAGATCCTCCAGATACGCAGTATTTT.

With respect to this clone: The junction and the germline gene differ at one end; a read error may be behind it. The rearrangement joins TRBV2 to TRBJ1-6, with TRBD1 matching 9 bases. Germline CDR1 and CDR2: SNHLY and FYNNEI. This CDR3 comprises 15 residues. The CDR3 protein is CASIERTGDRSPLHF. In nucleotides, the CDR3 is TGTGCCAGCATTGAACGGACAGGGGACAGATCACCCCTCCACTTT. The variable domain in full, completed from reference TRBV2 and TRBJ1-6, reads EPEVTQTPSHQVTQMGQEVILRCVPISNHLYFYWYRQILGQKVEFLVSFYNNEISEKSEIFDDQFSVERPDGSNFTLKIRSTKLEDSAMYFCASIERTGDRSPLHFGNGTRLTVT.

The CDR3 DNA reads TGTGCCAGCAGCCAAGCGACTCGTTCACCCCTCCACTTT. Amino acid sequence: CASSQATRSPLHF. V usage is TRBV3-1 (or the pseudogene TRBV3-2) and J usage is TRBJ1-6; no clear D gene. Germline CDR1 reads LGHDT; CDR2 reads YNNKEL (reference sequence). The CDR3 runs 13 residues. Trimming shortened V by 1 base and J by 9 bases, and 7 bases separated the two germline ends.

The rearrangement joins TRBV10-3 to TRBJ1-2; 9 bases are a match to TRBD1. J gave up 8 bases and V 7 bases, and 8 bases lay outside the gene matches. Germline CDR1 reads ENHRY; CDR2 reads SYGVKD. This CDR3 has 13 amino acids. The CDR3 protein is CAIMRTGDGGYTF. CDR3 coding DNA: TGTGCCATCATGAGGACAGGGGATGGCGGCTACACCTTC.

The chain uses TRBV30 and TRBJ1-1; 7 bases fit TRBD1. Germline CDR1 reads GTSNPN; CDR2 reads SVGIG (reference sequence). CDR3 length: 14 residues. Trimming at V came to 5 bases and at J to 5 bases, leaving 11 bases not matched to a gene. CDR3: CAWHRQGQRTEAFF. The CDR3 coding sequence is TGTGCCTGGCACAGACAGGGTCAGAGGACTGAAGCTTTCTTT.

J is TRBJ1-1 and V is TRBV6-2 or TRBV6-3; D uncertain. CDR1 and CDR2 (germline): MNHEY, SVGEGT. This CDR3 contains 14 residues. The V and J ends lost 4 bases and 1 base respectively, with 10 bases between them. CDR3: CASSLRTGNTEAFF. The CDR3 DNA reads TGTGCCAGCAGTTTAAGGACTGGGAACACTGAAGCTTTCTTT.

The sample holds a few counts of this clone. This chain joins TRBV7-6 and TRBJ1-2, with D tentatively TRBD1 (6 bases). Trimming cost V 1 base and J 5 bases, with 14 bases left between them. This CDR3 is 15 amino acids long. Germline assignment: CDR1 SGHVS and CDR2 FNYEAQ. CDR3 nucleotide sequence: TGTGCCAGCAGCTTAGTCAGGGGCAGTATGTATGGCTACACCTTC. Its protein is CASSLVRGSMYGYTF.

The chain links TRBV9 to TRBJ2-3; 13 bases align to TRBD2. The CDR3 contains 16 residues. Germline CDR1 SGDLS, CDR2 YYNGEE. V trimming: 4 bases; J trimming: 5 bases; junction bases outside the gene matches: 7. As DNA, the CDR3 is TGTGCCAGCAGCCTAGGGACTAGCGGGACCGGAGATACGCAGTATTTT. It codes for CASSLGTSGTGDTQYF. Full variable domain (outside the CDR3, taken from reference TRBV9 and TRBJ2-3): DSGVTQTPKHLITATGQRVTLRCSPRSGDLSVYWYQQSLDQGLQFLIQYYNGEERAKGNILERFSAQQFPDLHSELNLSSLELGDSALYFCASSLGTSGTGDTQYFGPGTRLTVL.

The chain is built from TRBV3-1 (or the pseudogene TRBV3-2) and TRBJ1-6, with D uncertain. This CDR3 spans 13 amino acids. Looked up from germline, CDR1 is LGHDT and CDR2 is YNNKEL (reference sequence). Trimming left V 2 bases short and J 10 bases short, with 9 bases between. Here the CDR3 reads CASSQRGPSPLHF. CDR3 DNA sequence: TGTGCCAGCAGCCAAAGAGGGCCATCACCCCTCCACTTT.

This chain connects TRBV6-6 to TRBJ1-3; TRBD1 agrees at 7 bases. Germline assignment: CDR1 MNHNY and CDR2 SVGAGI (reference sequence). Trimming cost V 5 bases and J 3 bases; bases outside gene matches: 7. CDR3 length equals 15 residues. In DNA form, the CDR3 reads TGTGCCAGCAGTGACAGGGAAGGAGGTGGAAACACCATATATTTT. Translating it yields CASSDREGGGNTIYF.

This clone showed up just once. The chain joins TRBV18 to TRBJ1-5; TRBD1 agrees at 7 bases. This CDR3 has 17 residues. The junction had 10 bases not matched to a gene; V was cut back by 5 bases and J by 0 bases. Germline V CDR1 and CDR2: KGHSH, LQKENI. CDR3 DNA: TGTGCCAGCTCAGCCCGGGACAGCTCCTATAGCAATCAGCCCCAGCATTTT. Translation gives CASSARDSSYSNQPQHF.